Below, 18 T cell receptor beta chains from the same sample are listed, as sequenced in a study of beta chain features in type 1 diabetes. Expressed TCRB transcripts were sequenced after all isolated RNA was converted to cDNA. Profiled with immunoSEQ multiplex PCR; TCRdb holds only in-frame clones, not every one. The sample holds around 500,000 clones, approximately 30% seen once. Sequenced material: naive CD4+ T cells from blood. The receptors come from a man between 18 and 29 years old in good health.

Of note for this clone: The same CDR3 also results from other DNA sequences found in this sample. V and J are TRBV5-6 and TRBJ2-6; no clear D. V was clipped by 2 bases and J by 1 base, with 1 base between them. The CDR3 length is 13 residues. Germline V gene sequence: CDR1 SGHDT, CDR2 YYEEEE. The CDR3 coding sequence is TGTGCCAGCAGCTTTTCTGGGGCCAACGTCCTGACTTTC. It encodes CASSFSGANVLTF.

The rearrangement uses TRBV29-1 and TRBJ1-1; 10 bases line up with TRBD1. J gave up 6 bases and V 1 base, and 11 bases lay outside the gene matches. The CDR3 is 16 residues long. CDR1 and CDR2 from the germline V gene are SQVTM and ANQGSEA. CDR3 sequence reads: CSVEVTLGTGVAEAFF. The CDR3 nucleotides read TGCAGCGTTGAAGTCACTCTCGGGACAGGGGTTGCTGAAGCTTTCTTT.

The rearrangement uses TRBV28 and TRBJ2-1; D ambiguous. CDR3 length: 14 amino acids. Germline V gene data show CDR1 as MDHEN and CDR2 as SYDVKM. The V and J ends lost 5 bases and 8 bases respectively, with 16 bases between them. CDR3 coding DNA: TGTGCCAGCAGTCCCCTATTTTGGTCTCATGAGCAGTTCTTC. This gives the protein CASSPLFWSHEQFF.

As to this clone: Within the sample, other DNA sequences also encode this same CDR3. The rearrangement links TRBV6-6 to TRBJ2-5; D may match TRBD1 or TRBD2 (5 bases each). CDR3 length: 13 residues. Germline CDR1 and CDR2: MNHNY and SVGAGI (reference sequence). V shed 2 bases and J shed 4 bases, with 8 bases lying between them. The CDR3 sequence is CASSYRDGETQYF. The CDR3 region has the DNA TGTGCCAGCAGTTACCGGGACGGAGAGACCCAGTACTTC.

This clone has only one observation. V gene TRBV7-2 combines with J gene TRBJ2-5, with 7 bases that match TRBD1. Germline V gives CDR1 SGHTA, CDR2 FQGNSA. V lost 5 bases, J lost 1 base, and 4 bases stayed unmatched. This CDR3 region has 14 residues. The DNA of the CDR3 is TGTGCCAGCAGCCCTGGGACAGTCCAAGAGACCCAGTACTTC. Encoded protein: CASSPGTVQETQYF.

The chain links TRBV6-6 to TRBJ1-1; 7 nucleotides agree with TRBD1. Germline V lookup: CDR1 MNHNY, CDR2 SVGAGI (reference sequence). The trim removed 6 bases at V and 0 bases at J, leaving 4 bases unmatched. The CDR3 contains 14 residues. The CDR3 DNA follows: TGTGCCAGCAGGGACAGGAGCTTGAACACTGAAGCTTTCTTT. As protein: CASRDRSLNTEAFF.

Only a few counts were recorded for this clone. The rearrangement uses TRBV27 and TRBJ2-7; maybe TRBD1 (5 bases). Looked up from germline, CDR1 is MNHEY and CDR2 is SMNVEV (reference sequence). V lost 8 bases, J lost 1 base, and 6 bases lay in between. The CDR3 contains 11 residues. CDR3 loop: CASAGSYEQYF. CDR3 nucleotides: TGTGCCAGCGCAGGGTCCTACGAGCAGTACTTC.

Here the CDR3 DNA reads TGTGCCAGCAGCCAAGGGCGGAGGGCGAATACTGAAGCTTTCTTT. It yields the protein CASSQGRRANTEAFF. The V gene is TRBV4-2, the J gene TRBJ1-1; D unclear. This CDR3 spans 15 amino acids. Germline values: CDR1 LGHNA, CDR2 YNFKEQ. The V end lost 1 base, the J end lost 5 bases, and 14 bases lay between the germline ends.

V and J are TRBV11-2 and TRBJ1-1; 7 nucleotides align to TRBD1. This CDR3 contains 13 residues. CDR1 and CDR2 from the germline V gene are SGHAT and FQNNGV. Germline trimming cut 5 bases from V and 8 bases from J; bases unmatched to any gene: 8. The DNA for the CDR3 is TGTGCCAGCAGCATCAGGGGGTCCTACGAAGCTTTCTTT. Amino acid sequence: CASSIRGSYEAFF.

Remarks on this clone: Other DNA sequences in the sample encode the same CDR3. The rearrangement joins TRBV7-6 to TRBJ2-5; D gene uncertain. V gave up 1 base and J gave up 5 bases, with 5 bases separating them. In germline, CDR1 is SGHVS, CDR2 FNYEAQ. The CDR3 spans 12 residues. The CDR3 nucleotides are TGTGCCAGCAGCTTAGTTAGGGAGACCCAGTACTTC. Amino acid sequence: CASSLVRETQYF.

This rearrangement joins TRBV28 to TRBJ2-3, with D tentatively TRBD1 (6 bases). There are 15 residues in the CDR3. V was trimmed by 7 bases and J by 4 bases, leaving 18 bases between them. Germline-derived CDR1 and CDR2 are MDHEN and SYDVKM. CDR3 DNA: TGTGCCAGCACGAACAGGGTGGGGATGGCAGATACGCAGTATTTT. It translates to CASTNRVGMADTQYF.

V gene TRBV5-1 combines with J gene TRBJ2-7; TRBD1 matches at 9 bases. In germline, CDR1 is SGHRS, CDR2 YFSETQ. The ends lost 2 bases at V and 3 bases at J; junction bases unmatched: 3. CDR3 length equals 14 residues. The CDR3 coding sequence is TGCGCCAGCAGCTTCACGGGACAGGGCTACGAGCAGTACTTC. Its translation is CASSFTGQGYEQYF. Complete variable domain (other parts from reference TRBV5-1 and TRBJ2-7): KAGVTQTPRYLIKTRGQQVTLSCSPISGHRSVSWYQQTPGQGLQFLFEYFSETQRNKGNFPGRFSGRQFSNSRSEMNVSTLELGDSALYLCASSFTGQGYEQYFGPGTRLTVT.

This clone is a singleton in its sample. The chain is built from TRBV4-1 and TRBJ2-7; 8 positions agree with TRBD1. Germline V CDR1 and CDR2: MGHRA, YSYEKL. This CDR3 contains 16 residues. Trimming at V came to 1 base and at J to 6 bases, leaving 11 bases not matched to a gene. The CDR3 DNA follows: TGCGCCAGCAGCCAAGGAAAAGGACAGGGAAATGCCGAGCAGTACTTC. This codes for CASSQGKGQGNAEQYF.

The chain recombines TRBV18 with TRBJ2-1, with no clear D. Between the trimmed V and J ends, which lost 1 base and 4 bases, there was a span of 8 bases. Germline CDR1 reads KGHSH; CDR2 reads LQKENI. This CDR3 is built from 14 residues. CDR3 loop: CASSPLNSYNEQFF. The DNA of the CDR3 is TGTGCCAGCTCACCACTGAACAGTTACAATGAGCAGTTCTTC.

This chain links TRBV13 with TRBJ2-7, with D possibly TRBD1 on 6 matching bases. V shed 6 bases and J shed 0 bases, with 18 bases lying between them. The CDR3 length is 16 residues. Germline V CDR1 and CDR2: PRHDT, FYEKMQ (reference sequence). For the CDR3, the DNA is TGTGCCAGCAGTTTCTCGCTGGACAGAACCTCCTACGAGCAGTACTTC. Translated: CASSFSLDRTSYEQYF. Drawing the rest from reference TRBV13 and TRBJ2-7, the complete variable domain is AAGVIQSPRHLIKEKRETATLKCYPIPRHDTVYWYQQGPGQDPQFLISFYEKMQSDKGSIPDRFSAQQFSDYHSELNMSSLELGDSALYFCASSFSLDRTSYEQYFGPGTRLTVT.

This clone was observed a few times. The junction shows a germline mismatch at one end, possibly a read error. V is TRBV12-5 and J is TRBJ1-1; D remains unclear. Germline CDR1 LGHNT, CDR2 FRNRAP. The CDR3 consists of 13 residues. The CDR3 spells CASGLEDGTEAFF. In nucleotides, the CDR3 is TGTGCTAGTGGGTTGGAAGACGGCACTGAAGCTTTCTTT.

The genes are TRBV4-2 and TRBJ2-7, with 7 bases fitting TRBD1. V gave up 1 base and J gave up 0 bases; unmatched junction bases: 6. The germline V gene encodes CDR1 LGHNA and CDR2 YNFKEQ. The CDR3 extends over 16 amino acids. The CDR3 here is CASSQVGQEISYEQYF. CDR3 in DNA: TGTGCCAGCAGCCAAGTTGGACAGGAGATCTCCTACGAGCAGTACTTC.

This clone was seen a few times. The gene calls are TRBV4-1 and TRBJ2-7; weak D call: TRBD2 (6 bases). V lost 0 bases and J lost 0, with 12 bases in between. Germline V gene data show CDR1 as MGHRA and CDR2 as YSYEKL. The CDR3 is 16 residues long. The CDR3 DNA reads TGCGCCAGCAGCCAAGATGGCGTGCGGGGCTCCTACGAGCAGTACTTC. Its translation is CASSQDGVRGSYEQYF.